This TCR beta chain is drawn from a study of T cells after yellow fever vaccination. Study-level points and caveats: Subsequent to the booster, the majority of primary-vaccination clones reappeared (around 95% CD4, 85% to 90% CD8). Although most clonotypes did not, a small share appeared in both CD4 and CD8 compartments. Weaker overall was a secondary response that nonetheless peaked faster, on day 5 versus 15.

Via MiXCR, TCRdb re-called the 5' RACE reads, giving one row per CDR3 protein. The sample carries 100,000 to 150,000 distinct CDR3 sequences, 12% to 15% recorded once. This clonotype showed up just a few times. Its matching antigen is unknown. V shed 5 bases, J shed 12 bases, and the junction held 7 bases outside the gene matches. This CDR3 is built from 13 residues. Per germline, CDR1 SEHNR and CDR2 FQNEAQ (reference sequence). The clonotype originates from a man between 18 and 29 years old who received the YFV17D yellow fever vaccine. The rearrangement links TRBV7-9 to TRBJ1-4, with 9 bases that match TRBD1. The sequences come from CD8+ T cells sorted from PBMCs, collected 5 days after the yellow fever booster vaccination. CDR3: CASSATGGVELFF. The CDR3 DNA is TGTGCCAGCAGCGCGACAGGGGGGGTGGAACTGTTTTTT. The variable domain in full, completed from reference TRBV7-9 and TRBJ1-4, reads DTGVSQNPRHKITKRGQNVTFRCDPISEHNRLYWYRQTLGQGPEFLTYFQNEAQLEKSRLLSDRFSAERPKGSFSTLEIQRTEQGDSAMYLCASSATGGVELFFGSGTQLSVL.